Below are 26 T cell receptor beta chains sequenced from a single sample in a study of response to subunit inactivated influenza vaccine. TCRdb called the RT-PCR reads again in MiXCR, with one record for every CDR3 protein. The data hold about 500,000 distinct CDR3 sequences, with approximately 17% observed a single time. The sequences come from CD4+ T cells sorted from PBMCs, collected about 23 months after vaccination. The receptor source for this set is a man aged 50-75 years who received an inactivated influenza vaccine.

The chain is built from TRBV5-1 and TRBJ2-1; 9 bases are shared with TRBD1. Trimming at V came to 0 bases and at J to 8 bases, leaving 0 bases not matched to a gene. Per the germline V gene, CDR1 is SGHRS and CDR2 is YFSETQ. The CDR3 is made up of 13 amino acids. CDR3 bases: TGCGCCAGCAGCTTGGGGGACAGGGATGAGCAGTTCTTC. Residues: CASSLGDRDEQFF.

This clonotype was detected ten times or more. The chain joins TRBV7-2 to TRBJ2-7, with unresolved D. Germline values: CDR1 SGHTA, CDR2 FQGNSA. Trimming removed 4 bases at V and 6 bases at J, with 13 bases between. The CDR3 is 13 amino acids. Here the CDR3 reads CASSSQHSSEQYF. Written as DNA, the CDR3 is TGTGCCAGCAGCTCCCAACACTCGTCCGAGCAGTACTTC.

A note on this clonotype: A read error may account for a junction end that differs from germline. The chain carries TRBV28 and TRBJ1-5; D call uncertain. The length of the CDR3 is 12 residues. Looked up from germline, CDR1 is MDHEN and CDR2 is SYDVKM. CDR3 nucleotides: TGTGCTTTGGGCGGGTACAATCGGCCCCAGCATTTT. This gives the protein CALGGYNRPQHF.

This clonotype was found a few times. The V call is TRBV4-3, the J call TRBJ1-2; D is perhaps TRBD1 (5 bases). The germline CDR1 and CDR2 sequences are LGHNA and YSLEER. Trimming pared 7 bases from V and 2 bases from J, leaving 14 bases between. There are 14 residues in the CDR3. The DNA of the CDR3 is TGCGCCAGCAACCGGGACCGGCGGAACTATGGCTACACCTTC. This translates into CASNRDRRNYGYTF.

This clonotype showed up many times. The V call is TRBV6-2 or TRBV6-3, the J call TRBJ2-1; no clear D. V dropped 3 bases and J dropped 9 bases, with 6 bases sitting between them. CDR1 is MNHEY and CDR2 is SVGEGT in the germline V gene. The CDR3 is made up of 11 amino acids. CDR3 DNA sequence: TGTGCCAGCAGTTATCTTGGTGAGCAGTTCTTC. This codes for CASSYLGEQFF.

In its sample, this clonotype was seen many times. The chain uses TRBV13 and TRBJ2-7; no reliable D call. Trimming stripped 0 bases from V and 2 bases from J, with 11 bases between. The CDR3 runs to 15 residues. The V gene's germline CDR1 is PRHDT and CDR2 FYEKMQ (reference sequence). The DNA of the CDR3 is TGTGCCAGCAGCTTAGGCTCCCGGTTAACCTACGAGCAGTACTTC. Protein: CASSLGSRLTYEQYF.

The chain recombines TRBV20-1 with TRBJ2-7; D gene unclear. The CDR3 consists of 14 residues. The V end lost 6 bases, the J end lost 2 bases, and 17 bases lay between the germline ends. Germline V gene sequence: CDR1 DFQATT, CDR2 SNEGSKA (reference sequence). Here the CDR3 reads CSAKHPRNTYEQYF. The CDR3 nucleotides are TGCAGTGCCAAACATCCCAGGAATACCTACGAGCAGTACTTC.

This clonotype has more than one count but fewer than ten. The CDR3 DNA reads as TGCGCCAGCAGCTTAAGGGCAGTAGGAACCTACGAGCAGTACTTC. Translation: CASSLRAVGTYEQYF. The rearrangement links TRBV5-1 to TRBJ2-7; no clear D. The V and J ends lost 2 bases and 2 bases respectively, with 14 bases between them. CDR1 and CDR2 (germline): SGHRS, YFSETQ. The CDR3 runs 15 residues.

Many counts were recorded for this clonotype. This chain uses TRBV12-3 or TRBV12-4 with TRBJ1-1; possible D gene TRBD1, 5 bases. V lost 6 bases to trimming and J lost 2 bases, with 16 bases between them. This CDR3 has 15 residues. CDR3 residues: CASSLLRRANTEAFF. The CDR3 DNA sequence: TGTGCCAGCAGCCTCCTCCGCAGGGCAAACACTGAAGCTTTCTTT.

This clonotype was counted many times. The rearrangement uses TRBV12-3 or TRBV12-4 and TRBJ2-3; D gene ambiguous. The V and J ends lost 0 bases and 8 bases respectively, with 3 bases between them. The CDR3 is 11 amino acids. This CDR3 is CASSLAGTQYF. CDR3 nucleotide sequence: TGTGCCAGCAGTTTAGCTGGTACGCAGTATTTT.

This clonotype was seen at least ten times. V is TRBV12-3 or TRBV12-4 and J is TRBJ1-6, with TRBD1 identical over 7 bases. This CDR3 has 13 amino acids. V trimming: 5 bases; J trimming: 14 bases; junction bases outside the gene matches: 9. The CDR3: CASSGGTEVTLHF. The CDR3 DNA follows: TGTGCCAGCAGTGGGGGGACAGAAGTCACCCTCCACTTT.

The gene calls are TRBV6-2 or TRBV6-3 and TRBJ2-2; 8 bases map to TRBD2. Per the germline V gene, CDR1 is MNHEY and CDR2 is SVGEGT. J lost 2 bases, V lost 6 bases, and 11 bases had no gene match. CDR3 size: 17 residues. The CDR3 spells CASSHGSGGYNTGELFF. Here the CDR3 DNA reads TGTGCCAGCAGCCACGGGAGCGGGGGCTATAACACCGGGGAGCTGTTTTTT.

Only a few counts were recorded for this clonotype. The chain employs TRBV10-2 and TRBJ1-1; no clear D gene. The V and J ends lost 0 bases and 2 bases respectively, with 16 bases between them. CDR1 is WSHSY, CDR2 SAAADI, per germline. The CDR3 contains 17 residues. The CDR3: CASSESGLAGFNTEAFF. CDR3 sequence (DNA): TGCGCCAGCAGTGAGTCGGGCTTAGCTGGGTTCAACACTGAAGCTTTCTTT.

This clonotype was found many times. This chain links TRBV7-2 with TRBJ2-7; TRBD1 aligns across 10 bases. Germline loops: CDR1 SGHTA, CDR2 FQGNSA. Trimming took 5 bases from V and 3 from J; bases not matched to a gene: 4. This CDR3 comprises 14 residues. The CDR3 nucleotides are TGTGCCAGCAGCCCTCGGACAGGGGGCTACGAGCAGTACTTC. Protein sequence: CASSPRTGGYEQYF.

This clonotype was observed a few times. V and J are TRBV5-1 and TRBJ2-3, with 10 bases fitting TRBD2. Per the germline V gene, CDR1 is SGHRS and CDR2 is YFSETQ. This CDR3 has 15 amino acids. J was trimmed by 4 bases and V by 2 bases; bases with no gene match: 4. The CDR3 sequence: CASSLSGRAADTQYF. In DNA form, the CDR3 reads TGCGCCAGCAGCTTAAGCGGGAGGGCGGCAGATACGCAGTATTTT. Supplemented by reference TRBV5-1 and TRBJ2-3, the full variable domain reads KAGVTQTPRYLIKTRGQQVTLSCSPISGHRSVSWYQQTPGQGLQFLFEYFSETQRNKGNFPGRFSGRQFSNSRSEMNVSTLELGDSALYLCASSLSGRAADTQYFGPGTRLTVL.

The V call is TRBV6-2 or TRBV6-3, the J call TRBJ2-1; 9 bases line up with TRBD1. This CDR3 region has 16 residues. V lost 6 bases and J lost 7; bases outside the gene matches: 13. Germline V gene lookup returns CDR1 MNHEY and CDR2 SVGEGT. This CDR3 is CASSSFRDRAFNEQFF. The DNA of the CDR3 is TGTGCCAGCAGCTCATTCCGGGACAGGGCCTTTAATGAGCAGTTCTTC.

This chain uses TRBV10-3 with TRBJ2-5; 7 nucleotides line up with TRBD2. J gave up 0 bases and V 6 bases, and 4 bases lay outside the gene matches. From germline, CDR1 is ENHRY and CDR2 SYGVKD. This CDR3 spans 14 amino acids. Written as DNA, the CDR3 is TGTGCCATCAGGCCCACTAGCGACCAAGAGACCCAGTACTTC. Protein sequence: CAIRPTSDQETQYF.

Here the CDR3 DNA reads TGTGCCAGCAACCGTAGGGACCTCGGGTACGAGCAGTACTTC. Protein sequence: CASNRRDLGYEQYF. The chain combines TRBV21-1 with TRBJ2-7; the table gives TRBD2 as D, unverified against the DNA. TRBV21-1 is listed as a pseudogene. This CDR3 has 14 amino acids.

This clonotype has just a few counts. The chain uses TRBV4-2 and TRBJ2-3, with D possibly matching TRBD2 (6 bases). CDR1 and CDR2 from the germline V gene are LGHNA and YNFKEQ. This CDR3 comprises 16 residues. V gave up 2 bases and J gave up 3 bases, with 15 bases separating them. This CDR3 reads CASSQSAGIQTDTQYF. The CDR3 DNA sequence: TGTGCCAGCAGCCAATCGGCGGGGATTCAGACAGATACGCAGTATTTT.

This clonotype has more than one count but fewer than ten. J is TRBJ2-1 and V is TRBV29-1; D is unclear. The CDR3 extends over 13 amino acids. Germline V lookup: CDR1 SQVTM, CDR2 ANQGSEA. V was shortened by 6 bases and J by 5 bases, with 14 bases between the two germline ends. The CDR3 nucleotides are TGCAGCGTACGAACCACACTAAACAATGAGCAGTTCTTC. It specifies CSVRTTLNNEQFF.

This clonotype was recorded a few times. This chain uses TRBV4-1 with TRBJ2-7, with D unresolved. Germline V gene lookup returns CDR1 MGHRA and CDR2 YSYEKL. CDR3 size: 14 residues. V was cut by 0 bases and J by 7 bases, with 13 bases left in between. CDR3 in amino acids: CASSQEGHTREQYF. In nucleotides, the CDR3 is TGCGCCAGCAGCCAAGAAGGTCATACGAGGGAGCAGTACTTC.

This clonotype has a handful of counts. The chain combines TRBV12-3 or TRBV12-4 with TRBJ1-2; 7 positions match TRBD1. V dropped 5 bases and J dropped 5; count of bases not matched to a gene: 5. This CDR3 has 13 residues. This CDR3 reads CASSGQVRYGYTF. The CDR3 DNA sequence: TGTGCCAGCAGTGGACAGGTCCGGTATGGCTACACCTTC.

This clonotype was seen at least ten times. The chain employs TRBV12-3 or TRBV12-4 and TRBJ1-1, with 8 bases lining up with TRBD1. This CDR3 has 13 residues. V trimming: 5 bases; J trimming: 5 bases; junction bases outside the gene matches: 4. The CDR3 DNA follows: TGTGCCAGCAGTGTCGGACAGGGAACTGAAGCTTTCTTT. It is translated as CASSVGQGTEAFF.

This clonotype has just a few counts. The CDR3 is CASSQEMAGSYEQYF. Here the CDR3 DNA reads TGTGCCAGCAGCCAAGAAATGGCCGGCTCCTACGAGCAGTACTTC. The V call is TRBV4-2, the J call TRBJ2-7, with unresolved D. CDR3 length: 15 amino acids. The V and J ends lost 0 bases and 0 bases respectively, with 9 bases between them. Germline V CDR1 and CDR2: LGHNA, YNFKEQ.

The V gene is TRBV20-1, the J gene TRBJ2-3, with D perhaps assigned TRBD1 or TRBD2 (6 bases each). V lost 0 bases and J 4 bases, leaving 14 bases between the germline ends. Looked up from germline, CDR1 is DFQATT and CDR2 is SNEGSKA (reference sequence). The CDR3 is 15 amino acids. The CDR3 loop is CSAREPTGASDTQYF. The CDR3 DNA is TGCAGTGCTAGAGAGCCCACGGGGGCCTCAGATACGCAGTATTTT.

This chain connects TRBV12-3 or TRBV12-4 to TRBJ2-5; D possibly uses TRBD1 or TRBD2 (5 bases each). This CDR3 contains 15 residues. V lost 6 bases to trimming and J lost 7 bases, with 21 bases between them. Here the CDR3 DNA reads TGTGCCAGCAGGCCACTCGGGACGCAATACGGGACCCAGTACTTC. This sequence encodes CASRPLGTQYGTQYF.